This T cell receptor beta chain was sequenced in a study of beta chain features in type 1 diabetes. Study at large: Healthy donors resembled patients in age, gender and cell yields. Study-wide results and limits: Type 1 diabetes patients had moderately but significantly shorter TCRB CDR3s in all four CD4+ subsets. Patients' naive, central memory and regulatory TCRB repertoires appeared more alike than those of healthy donors. Equally in patients and controls, shorter templates might have been favored by PCR.

What was sequenced were expressed TCRB transcripts, since all of the isolated RNA had been reverse transcribed. Clones were sequenced by immunoSEQ multiplex PCR, and TCRdb holds only the in-frame ones, with some missing. This sample has 500,000 to 650,000 clones; around 12% occur once, and the top ten carry roughly 0.11%. CDR1 SGDLS and CDR2 YYNGEE come from the germline V gene. The CDR3 contains 14 residues. Trimming removed 4 bases from V and 1 base from J, with 11 bases in between. This clone was seen only a few times. Its matching antigen is unknown. CD45RO/CCR7/CD25/CD127/CD95/CD27 sorting isolated CD4+ naive, central memory, regulatory and stem cell-like memory cells.

The rearrangement links TRBV9 to TRBJ1-1; no definite D call. Source material: naive CD4+ T cells from blood. This TCR came from a man aged 25 to 40 with type 1 diabetes. As DNA, the CDR3 is TGTGCCAGCAGCCCCCTAGGAGCGAACACTGAAGCTTTCTTT. Protein sequence: CASSPLGANTEAFF.